This TCR beta chain was identified during a study of blood T cell repertoires in COVID-19. Study-wide context: The United States, Italy and Spain were the sources of the acute and convalescent COVID-19 samples. PBMCs, B-cell-depleted T cells, or T cells provided the cDNA or gDNA that made up the material.

CDR3 length: 16 amino acids. Germline assignment: CDR1 MGHRA and CDR2 YSYEKL. Losses at the gene ends were 4 bases for V and 1 base for J; bases not matched to a gene: 9. The Seattle site enrolled patients during active infection and followed them longitudinally. The assay was immunoSEQ multiplex PCR, and TCRdb's table has in-frame clones only and misses some. Of 150,000 to 190,000 clones listed, around 83% are singletons. The TCR comes from a woman aged 60 to 75 with COVID-19, enrolled during active disease. The chain links TRBV4-1 to TRBJ2-7, with 8 bases matching TRBD1. Specimen: peripheral blood. CDR3 nucleotide sequence: TGCGCCAGCAGCCCGGGGACAGGCCCAACTTCCTACGAGCAGTACTTC. Its translation is CASSPGTGPTSYEQYF.